This section outlines one T cell receptor beta chain sequence together with its context. Its antigen remains unidentified. TCRdb recomputed calls from the 5' RACE reads with MiXCR, one row per CDR3 protein. The data hold 6,500 to 7,000 distinct CDR3 sequences, with about 50% observed a single time. The CDR3 runs 16 residues. V was shortened by 3 bases and J by 1 base, with 13 bases between the two germline ends. CDR1 and CDR2 (germline): KGHSH, LQKENI. Overall study results and limits: Tumor Tregs overlapped most with tumor, then blood, naive CD4+ cells.

The sample comprised naive CD4+ T cells sorted from a lymph node. Subset here: naive CD4+ T cells, CD4+CD45RA+CD25-. The sequence came from a female donor with breast cancer. The rearrangement links TRBV18 to TRBJ2-1; D may match TRBD1 or TRBD2 (6 bases each). In DNA, the CDR3 is TGTGCCAGCTCACCGAGAGGGGGGCAGTCCTACAATGAGCAGTTCTTC. Translating it yields CASSPRGGQSYNEQFF. The full variable domain, in which reference TRBV18 and TRBJ2-1 provide the parts outside the CDR3, is NAGVMQNPRHLVRRRGQEARLRCSPMKGHSHVYWYRQLPEEGLKFMVYLQKENIIDESGMPKERFSAEFPKEGPSILRIQQVVRGDSAAYFCASSPRGGQSYNEQFFGPGTRLTVL.